This TCR beta chain derives from a study of PD-1 blockade in classical Hodgkin lymphoma. Following autologous stem cell transplantation, relapse occurred in every patient, and exposure to brentuximab vedotin varied. The assay was immunoSEQ multiplex PCR, and TCRdb's table has in-frame clones only and misses some. The table shows 25,000 to 35,000 clones, with roughly 70% occurring only once. Note on this clone: The antigen remains unidentified.

Broader study findings: Exclusion was the outcome for patients who began nivolumab under 1 year after ASCT.

The clonotype was recovered from a human donor with classical Hodgkin lymphoma. The sequencing here drew on peripheral blood mononuclear cells (PBMCs), taken before the second cycle of nivolumab.

CDR3 sequence reads: CASSLASTGSSGANVLTF. The CDR3 bases are TGTGCCAGCAGCTTAGCCTCAACCGGCTCATCTGGGGCCAACGTCCTGACTTTC. The J gene is TRBJ2-6, the V gene TRBV7-9; D gene unclear. The length of the CDR3 is 18 residues. The ends were cut back, 0 bases at V and 1 base at J, with 13 bases in the middle. Germline CDR1 SEHNR, CDR2 FQNEAQ (reference sequence).